This T cell receptor (beta chain) stems from a study of shared clonotypes between healthy human individuals. Study-wide findings and caveats: It was expected that sequencing depth would affect clonotype sharing among donors. Richness estimates generally favored naive over memory subsets.

The study drew its donors from healthy HIV-negative adults without recent acute infections or vaccinations. Trimming took 2 bases from V and 7 from J, leaving 9 bases between them. This CDR3 spans 14 amino acids. Per germline, CDR1 SGHTA and CDR2 FQGNSA. Regarding this clone: Its antigen is as yet unknown.

Repertoires were generated with immunoSEQ multiplex PCR, while TCRdb's copy carries only in-frame clones and drops some. The sample gives around 940,000 clones, roughly 72% of which show up once; about 1.5% is in the top ten. Input material: memory CD4+ T cells sorted from blood. The subset is: CD45RA-negative fraction. The source is a man between 18 and 29 years old in good health. The chain has TRBV7-2 and TRBJ1-6; D is unclear. The CDR3 sequence is CASSLRTGNSPLHF. Written as DNA, the CDR3 is TGTGCCAGCAGCTTACGCACCGGCAATTCACCCCTCCACTTT.